The following is a TCR beta chain sequence with its context. TCRdb reanalysed the 5' RACE reads using MiXCR and keeps one entry per CDR3 protein. The table shows 400,000 to 650,000 distinct CDR3 sequences, with around a fifth occurring only once. The data originate from a study of T cells after yellow fever vaccination. The specimen was PBMCs, collected approximately 20 days after the first yellow fever vaccination. The TCR originated in a young man who received the YFV17D yellow fever vaccine.

Here the CDR3 reads CATSRGRGRMAGELFF. DNA for the CDR3: TGTGCCACCAGCAGAGGACGGGGGCGGATGGCCGGGGAGCTGTTTTTT. This rearrangement joins TRBV15 to TRBJ2-2, with D perhaps assigned TRBD1 or TRBD2 (6 bases each). Trimming left V 1 base short and J 6 bases short, with 15 bases between. Germline V CDR1 and CDR2: LNHNV, YYDKDF (reference sequence). CDR3 size: 16 residues.